This is a list of T cell receptor beta chains from one sample in a study of T cell changes during pregnancy in multiple sclerosis. This table comes from immunoSEQ multiplex PCR, and its TCRdb copy is limited to in-frame clones, with some not included. The top ten hold 2% to 2.5% of the sample, which has 70,000 to 95,000 clones, 85% to 95% seen once. Specimen: peripheral blood, collected in the second trimester of pregnancy. The source is a female donor in good health, enrolled as a control in a pregnancy study. CDR3s include the opening cysteine and the closing phenylalanine or tryptophan. Fields, in order: V gene, D gene, J gene, clone size, CDR3 protein, CDR3 DNA. D genes are given only for firm matches. Size is omitted from some rows. Given values are once, few, many or a class for expanded clones.

v_call: TRBV4-3; d_call: -; j_call: TRBJ2-6; clone_size: once; cdr3_aa: CASSQAKRGTGANVLTF; cdr3_nt: TGCGCCAGCAGCCAAGCGAAACGGGGGACTGGGGCCAACGTCCTGACTTTC
v_call: TRBV19; d_call: TRBD2; j_call: TRBJ2-2; clone_size: -; cdr3_aa: CASTLAGGLPNTGELFF; cdr3_nt: TGTGCCAGTACATTGGCGGGGGGCCTCCCGAACACCGGGGAGCTGTTTTTT
v_call: TRBV7-2; d_call: TRBD1; j_call: TRBJ1-1; clone_size: -; cdr3_aa: CASSLDRGNTEAFF; cdr3_nt: TGTGCCAGCAGCCTAGACAGGGGGAACACTGAAGCTTTCTTT
v_call: TRBV18; d_call: TRBD1; j_call: TRBJ2-1; clone_size: -; cdr3_aa: CASSLTGGGNEQFF; cdr3_nt: TGTGCCAGCTCCCTGACAGGGGGAGGCAATGAGCAGTTCTTC
v_call: TRBV7-9; d_call: TRBD1; j_call: TRBJ1-5; clone_size: -; cdr3_aa: CASSLVAGGDSNQPQHF; cdr3_nt: TGTGCCAGCAGCTTAGTGGCAGGGGGCGATAGCAATCAGCCCCAGCATTTT
v_call: TRBV5-6; d_call: -; j_call: TRBJ1-2; clone_size: few; cdr3_aa: CASSSRGKTDRYTF; cdr3_nt: TGTGCCAGCAGCTCTAGGGGGAAGACAGACCGCTACACCTTC
v_call: TRBV13; d_call: -; j_call: TRBJ2-7; clone_size: many; cdr3_aa: CASSPGRGLAFEQYF; cdr3_nt: TGTGCCAGCAGCCCCGGCCGTGGGCTAGCCTTCGAGCAGTACTTC
v_call: TRBV9; d_call: -; j_call: TRBJ2-1; clone_size: -; cdr3_aa: CASSLLGGGISENEQFF; cdr3_nt: TGTGCCAGCAGCCTCCTTGGGGGGGGCATTTCTGAAAATGAGCAGTTCTTC
v_call: TRBV4-2; d_call: -; j_call: TRBJ2-7; clone_size: -; cdr3_aa: CASSQDRAGVYEQYF; cdr3_nt: TGTGCCAGCAGCCAAGATAGGGCAGGGGTCTACGAGCAGTACTTC
v_call: TRBV28; d_call: TRBD2; j_call: TRBJ2-3; clone_size: -; cdr3_aa: CASALAGQVTDTQYF; cdr3_nt: TGTGCCAGCGCGCTAGCGGGGCAGGTTACAGATACGCAGTATTTT
v_call: TRBV6-1; d_call: -; j_call: TRBJ1-2; clone_size: few; cdr3_aa: CASSTGYYGYTF; cdr3_nt: TGTGCCAGCAGTACAGGCTACTATGGCTACACCTTC
v_call: TRBV6-6; d_call: -; j_call: TRBJ1-1; clone_size: once; cdr3_aa: CASLGRTEAFF; cdr3_nt: TGTGCCAGCCTGGGCCGGACTGAAGCTTTCTTT
v_call: TRBV7-9; d_call: TRBD1; j_call: TRBJ1-2; clone_size: -; cdr3_aa: CASSPRQGNYGYTF; cdr3_nt: TGTGCCAGCAGCCCCAGACAGGGGAACTATGGCTACACCTTC
v_call: TRBV7-9; d_call: TRBD1; j_call: TRBJ2-5; clone_size: -; cdr3_aa: CASSHRDREETQYF; cdr3_nt: TGTGCCAGCAGCCACAGGGACAGGGAAGAGACCCAGTACTTC
v_call: TRBV11-2; d_call: TRBD1; j_call: TRBJ2-2; clone_size: -; cdr3_aa: CASSPSTGRTGELFF; cdr3_nt: TGTGCCAGCAGCCCATCGACAGGGAGAACCGGGGAGCTGTTTTTT
v_call: TRBV6-4; d_call: -; j_call: TRBJ1-1; clone_size: -; cdr3_aa: CASSFTWNTEAFF; cdr3_nt: TGTGCCAGCAGTTTTACATGGAACACTGAAGCTTTCTTT
v_call: TRBV27; d_call: -; j_call: TRBJ2-1; clone_size: -; cdr3_aa: CASSSQWRVYNEQFF; cdr3_nt: TGTGCCAGCAGCTCCCAATGGCGGGTATACAATGAGCAGTTCTTC
v_call: TRBV15; d_call: -; j_call: TRBJ1-2; clone_size: -; cdr3_aa: CATRAGADPYGYTF; cdr3_nt: TGTGCCACCAGGGCGGGAGCAGACCCCTATGGCTACACCTTC
v_call: TRBV19; d_call: TRBD1; j_call: TRBJ1-3; clone_size: -; cdr3_aa: CASSGGQGDPYSSGNTIYF; cdr3_nt: TGTGCCAGTAGTGGCGGACAGGGCGATCCTTATAGCTCTGGAAACACCATATATTTT
v_call: TRBV4-2; d_call: -; j_call: TRBJ1-2; clone_size: once; cdr3_aa: CASSQDSLGYGYTF; cdr3_nt: TGTGCCAGCAGCCAAGATTCCCTCGGCTATGGCTACACCTTC
v_call: TRBV5-6; d_call: -; j_call: TRBJ1-1; clone_size: -; cdr3_aa: CASSLGITMNTEAFF; cdr3_nt: TGTGCCAGCAGCCTCGGTATCACGATGAACACTGAAGCTTTCTTT
v_call: TRBV5-6; d_call: -; j_call: TRBJ2-5; clone_size: -; cdr3_aa: CASSRRAETQYF; cdr3_nt: TGTGCCAGCAGTCGGAGAGCGGAGACCCAGTACTTC
v_call: TRBV5-6; d_call: -; j_call: TRBJ1-1; clone_size: -; cdr3_aa: CASSLEGWRNTEAFF; cdr3_nt: TGTGCCAGCAGCTTGGAGGGGTGGCGGAACACTGAAGCTTTCTTT
v_call: TRBV5-4; d_call: TRBD2; j_call: TRBJ2-1; clone_size: -; cdr3_aa: CASSTGLAGDSDYNEQFF; cdr3_nt: TGTGCCAGCAGCACGGGACTAGCGGGGGATTCAGACTACAATGAGCAGTTCTTC
v_call: TRBV10-2; d_call: -; j_call: TRBJ1-1; clone_size: -; cdr3_aa: CASSERQGLNTEAFF; cdr3_nt: TGCGCCAGCAGTGAACGGCAGGGATTGAACACTGAAGCTTTCTTT
v_call: TRBV5-4; d_call: -; j_call: TRBJ1-2; clone_size: -; cdr3_aa: CATTPLRADYGYTF; cdr3_nt: TGTGCCACCACCCCCCTCAGGGCCGACTATGGCTACACCTTC
v_call: TRBV25-1; d_call: -; j_call: TRBJ1-1; clone_size: -; cdr3_aa: CASSFRGENTEAFF; cdr3_nt: TGTGCCAGCAGCTTCCGGGGAGAAAACACTGAAGCTTTCTTT
v_call: TRBV14; d_call: -; j_call: TRBJ1-2; clone_size: -; cdr3_aa: CASSHQRGGLYGYTF; cdr3_nt: TGTGCCAGCAGCCACCAAAGGGGTGGATTGTATGGCTACACCTTC
v_call: TRBV11-1; d_call: -; j_call: TRBJ2-2; clone_size: -; cdr3_aa: CASSLTTFSTGELFF; cdr3_nt: TGTGCCAGCAGCCTCACTACCTTCAGCACCGGGGAGCTGTTTTTT
v_call: TRBV5-6; d_call: -; j_call: TRBJ2-4; clone_size: -; cdr3_aa: CASSSDQLLAKNIQYF; cdr3_nt: TGTGCCAGCAGCTCCGATCAACTACTAGCCAAAAACATTCAGTACTTC
v_call: TRBV7-9; d_call: -; j_call: TRBJ1-1; clone_size: -; cdr3_aa: CASSLVADVTEAFF; cdr3_nt: TGTGCCAGCAGCTTAGTGGCGGATGTGACTGAAGCTTTCTTT
v_call: TRBV9; d_call: -; j_call: TRBJ2-1; clone_size: -; cdr3_aa: CASSVGGGNEQFF; cdr3_nt: TGTGCCAGCAGCGTAGGAGGAGGCAATGAGCAGTTCTTC
v_call: TRBV29-1; d_call: TRBD1; j_call: TRBJ2-7; clone_size: -; cdr3_aa: CSASGQTYEQYF; cdr3_nt: TGCAGCGCCTCGGGACAGACCTACGAGCAGTACTTC
v_call: TRBV27; d_call: -; j_call: TRBJ2-1; clone_size: once; cdr3_aa: CASSLGWQGSDNEQFF; cdr3_nt: TGTGCCAGCAGTTTAGGATGGCAGGGCAGCGACAATGAGCAGTTCTTC
v_call: TRBV7-8; d_call: TRBD1; j_call: TRBJ2-1; clone_size: -; cdr3_aa: CASSFFGQGDNEQFF; cdr3_nt: TGTGCCAGCAGCTTTTTCGGACAGGGCGACAATGAGCAGTTCTTC
v_call: TRBV7-9; d_call: TRBD1; j_call: TRBJ2-1; clone_size: once; cdr3_aa: CASSAQGAYEQFF; cdr3_nt: TGTGCCAGCAGCGCACAGGGGGCCTATGAGCAGTTCTTC
v_call: TRBV5-8; d_call: TRBD1; j_call: TRBJ2-7; clone_size: -; cdr3_aa: CASSLDGTGGREQYF; cdr3_nt: TGTGCCAGCAGCTTGGACGGGACAGGGGGACGCGAGCAGTACTTC
v_call: TRBV7-9; d_call: -; j_call: TRBJ1-5; clone_size: -; cdr3_aa: CASSFSGGNQPQHF; cdr3_nt: TGTGCCAGCAGCTTTTCCGGGGGTAATCAGCCCCAGCATTTT
v_call: TRBV28; d_call: TRBD1; j_call: TRBJ1-4; clone_size: -; cdr3_aa: CASRSGGQKLFF; cdr3_nt: TGTGCCAGCAGATCAGGGGGTCAAAAACTGTTTTTT
v_call: TRBV4-2; d_call: TRBD2; j_call: TRBJ2-7; clone_size: once; cdr3_aa: CASSQPPGGLAAYEQYF; cdr3_nt: TGTGCCAGCAGCCAGCCCCCGGGGGGATTGGCAGCCTACGAGCAGTACTTC
v_call: TRBV6-1; d_call: TRBD1; j_call: TRBJ2-1; clone_size: -; cdr3_aa: CASSGQGSYYNEQFF; cdr3_nt: TGTGCCAGCAGTGGACAGGGGAGCTACTACAATGAGCAGTTCTTC
v_call: TRBV27; d_call: -; j_call: TRBJ2-7; clone_size: -; cdr3_aa: CASSLGQSSYEQYF; cdr3_nt: TGTGCCAGCAGTTTAGGGCAGAGCTCCTACGAGCAGTACTTC
v_call: TRBV5-1; d_call: -; j_call: TRBJ2-1; clone_size: -; cdr3_aa: CASRAGTGAYNEQFF; cdr3_nt: TGCGCCAGCAGGGCCGGGACGGGGGCCTACAATGAGCAGTTCTTC
v_call: TRBV10-3; d_call: TRBD2; j_call: TRBJ2-3; clone_size: -; cdr3_aa: CAIRTSGGTTDTQYF; cdr3_nt: TGTGCCATCAGAACTAGCGGGGGGACCACAGATACGCAGTATTTT
v_call: TRBV7-2; d_call: -; j_call: TRBJ2-2; clone_size: -; cdr3_aa: CASSFIDTGELFF; cdr3_nt: TGTGCCAGCAGTTTTATCGACACCGGGGAGCTGTTTTTT
v_call: TRBV4-2; d_call: TRBD1; j_call: TRBJ2-3; clone_size: -; cdr3_aa: CASSPTGITDTQYF; cdr3_nt: TGTGCCAGCAGCCCGACAGGGATCACAGATACGCAGTATTTT
v_call: TRBV5-1; d_call: TRBD1; j_call: TRBJ2-1; clone_size: -; cdr3_aa: CASSLAGTGLTNEQFF; cdr3_nt: TGCGCCAGCAGCTTGGCCGGGACAGGCTTAACCAATGAGCAGTTCTTC
v_call: TRBV29-1; d_call: -; j_call: TRBJ1-3; clone_size: -; cdr3_aa: CSVIQVGNTIYF; cdr3_nt: TGCAGCGTTATCCAGGTTGGAAACACCATATATTTT